Many counts were recorded for the clone carrying this T cell receptor (beta chain). The antigen is undetermined. The data belong to a study of identical twins. Findings and limits, study-wide: Cord blood beta clonotypes present at high abundance carried fewer insertions; no such pattern appeared in memory repertoires.

TCRdb reanalysed the 5' RACE reads using MiXCR and keeps one entry per CDR3 protein. The data contain under 450,000 distinct CDR3 sequences, roughly 18% of them singletons. Germline loops: CDR1 SEHNR, CDR2 FQNEAQ (reference sequence). This CDR3 is 13 amino acids long. Trimming stripped 5 bases from V and 2 bases from J, with 9 bases between. This sequence joins TRBV7-9 and TRBJ2-5, with a possible D match to TRBD2 (5 bases). This sequence was found in a man over 45 in good health. The sequenced material came from naive T cells sorted from blood. CDR3 loop: CASSTGIQETQYF. Here the CDR3 DNA reads TGTGCCAGCAGCACCGGGATTCAAGAGACCCAGTACTTC.